These T cell receptor beta chains were read from a single sample in a study of blood T cell repertoires in COVID-19. Only in-frame clones appear in the TCRdb table, and some are missing; sequencing was by immunoSEQ multiplex PCR. In the table there are a few hundred thousand clones, 82% of which are singletons. The specimen sequenced was peripheral blood. The source is a woman aged 18-30 years with acute or convalescent COVID-19. Both conserved end residues are part of each CDR3. A D gene is named only where the DNA matches it firmly. Where a row states a size, it is once, few, many or the class of an expanded clone; other rows omit it.

V	J	D	size	DNA	CDR3
TRBV24-1	TRBJ2-3	.	.	TGTGCCACCAGTGGTTCCAACAGTGGGGGGACAGATACGCAGTATTTT	CATSGSNSGGTDTQYF
TRBV2	TRBJ1-4	TRBD1	.	TGTGCCAGCGAGACAGGGGGCGGCACTAATGAAAAACTGTTTTTT	CASETGGGTNEKLFF
TRBV15	TRBJ2-1	TRBD2	.	TGTGCCACCAGCAGACCGGGGGGAGTAGCGGGAGGCCCTCAGTTCTTC	CATSRPGGVAGGPQFF
TRBV5-5	TRBJ1-1	TRBD1	.	TGTGCCAGCAGCGTCGGGACAGGGGGAGATATGAACACTGAAGCTTTCTTT	CASSVGTGGDMNTEAFF
TRBV15	TRBJ2-2	TRBD2	.	TGTGCCACCAGCAGAGAATTGGCTAGCGGGAGGTGGATCGGGGAGCTGTTTTTT	CATSRELASGRWIGELFF
TRBV5-1	TRBJ1-1	.	.	TGCGCCAGCAGCTCTATAGATTCAGGGATGAACACTGAAGCTTTCTTT	CASSSIDSGMNTEAFF
TRBV2	TRBJ1-4	.	.	TGTGCCAGCAGAACCACAAGGCCGGGACATACTAATGAAAAACTGTTTTTT	CASRTTRPGHTNEKLFF
TRBV7-2	TRBJ2-7	.	.	TGTGCCAGCAGCTTAGTGGGGGGGCAGTACTTC	CASSLVGGQYF
TRBV6-1	TRBJ2-2	.	many	TGTGCCAGCAGTGAAGTCGTGCGGAACACCGGGGAGCTGTTTTTT	CASSEVVRNTGELFF
TRBV12-3/TRBV12-4	TRBJ2-5	.	.	TGTGCCAGCAGTTTCAAGGGGCAAGAGACCCAGTACTTC	CASSFKGQETQYF
TRBV7-2	TRBJ2-2	.	.	TGTGCCAGCAGCTTAACGGTGCAAGGTGGGAGAGCCGGGGAGCTGTTTTTT	CASSLTVQGGRAGELFF
TRBV5-6	TRBJ2-7	TRBD1	.	TGTGCCAGCAGCTTTGGCAGGGGGCTGGGCGAGCAGTACTTC	CASSFGRGLGEQYF
TRBV7-7	TRBJ2-5	TRBD2	.	TGTGCTAGCAGCTTGCGGGCTAGCGGGAGCCAAGAGACCCAGTACTTC	CASSLRASGSQETQYF
TRBV6-2/TRBV6-3	TRBJ1-5	.	.	TGTGCCAGCAGTGATAATCGACGGGATCAGCCCCAGCATTTT	CASSDNRRDQPQHF
TRBV19	TRBJ1-6	.	.	TGTGCCAGTAGTAGTGACACAGTGCGATCACCCCTCCACTTT	CASSSDTVRSPLHF
TRBV4-2	TRBJ2-3	.	.	TGTGCCAGCAGCCAAGAATACACGGGTTACACAGATACGCAGTATTTT	CASSQEYTGYTDTQYF
TRBV3-1/TRBV3-2	TRBJ2-7	TRBD2	few	TGTGCCAGCAGCCAAGATTCGAGCGGGAGAAGCTACGAGCAGTACTTC	CASSQDSSGRSYEQYF
TRBV27	TRBJ1-5	TRBD1	.	TGTGCCAGCAGTTTAACAGGGGGAGTTCAGCCCCAGCATTTT	CASSLTGGVQPQHF
TRBV5-6	TRBJ2-7	TRBD2	.	TGTGCCAGCAGCTCGACTAGCGGGAGGCAGCAGTACTTC	CASSSTSGRQQYF
TRBV2	TRBJ1-1	TRBD1	.	TGTGCCAGCAGTTCCGGGACAGGGGTAAACACTGAAGCTTTCTTT	CASSSGTGVNTEAFF
TRBV10-2	TRBJ1-1	.	.	TGCGCCACACTCGACCCGGACATACTGAACACTGAAGCTTTCTTT	CATLDPDILNTEAFF
TRBV28	TRBJ1-5	.	.	TGTGCCAGCAGAGTCACGGATCAGCCCCAGCATTTT	CASRVTDQPQHF
TRBV30	TRBJ1-3	.	.	TGTGCCTGGAGCCGACAGAGCTCTGGAAACACCATATATTTT	CAWSRQSSGNTIYF
TRBV7-9	TRBJ2-7	.	.	TGTGCCAGCAGCCCCGCTAACGAGCAGTACTTC	CASSPANEQYF
TRBV5-4	TRBJ1-1	TRBD1	few	TGTGCCAGCAGGCTCGGGACAGTAAACACTGAAGCTTTCTTT	CASRLGTVNTEAFF
TRBV28	TRBJ2-7	TRBD1	few	TGTGCCAGCAGGGCACCAGGGACAGGGTTGGACTTC	CASRAPGTGLDF
TRBV27	TRBJ2-2	.	.	TGTGCCAGCAGTTATGAGGGCCCGAACACCGGGGAGCTGTTTTTT	CASSYEGPNTGELFF
TRBV6-5	TRBJ2-3	TRBD2	.	TGTGCCAGCAGTTACTCGCTAGCGGGGGGCACAGATACGCAGTATTTT	CASSYSLAGGTDTQYF
TRBV24-1	TRBJ1-2	.	.	TGTGCCACCAGTGACAGGCCCGGGGATGGCTACACCTTC	CATSDRPGDGYTF
TRBV19	TRBJ2-1	.	.	TGTGCCAGTAGTTTCCCGACTAGGGGTGAGCAGTTCTTC	CASSFPTRGEQFF
TRBV30	TRBJ2-7	.	.	TGTGCCTGGAGTGGGAACAGGCCACCCTACGAGCAGTACTTC	CAWSGNRPPYEQYF
TRBV13	TRBJ2-7	.	.	TGTGCCAGCAGCTTAAAAGGGGGTTTGTCCTACGAGCAGTACTTC	CASSLKGGLSYEQYF